This TCR beta chain was retrieved from a study of PD-1 blockade in classical Hodgkin lymphoma. Study-level points and caveats: Those achieving complete response showed baseline diversity like newly diagnosed patients. Lower baseline TCR diversity was reported for newly diagnosed patients than for healthy donors. Individuals initiating nivolumab under 1 year after ASCT were excluded. Significantly greater TCR diversity emerged by C4D1 in CD4+ cells but not CD8+ cells.

Data came from immunoSEQ multiplex PCR; TCRdb stores just in-frame clones and leaves some out. The sample carries approximately 4,500 clones, 60% to 75% recorded once. This CDR3 region has 14 residues. V dropped 4 bases and J dropped 7 bases, with 17 bases sitting between them. Looked up from germline, CDR1 is SNHLY and CDR2 is FYNNEI. On this clone: Its antigen is unknown.

Brentuximab vedotin exposure varied among the patients, all of whom had relapsed after autologous stem cell transplantation. The clonotype comes from a human donor with classical Hodgkin lymphoma. The sample consisted of peripheral blood mononuclear cells (PBMCs), taken at baseline. The chain couples TRBV2 to TRBJ2-7, with a possible D match to TRBD1 (5 bases). In nucleotides, the CDR3 is TGTGCCAGCAGTGCGGAAGGGGTTCGGTCGGAGCAGTACTTC. Its translation: CASSAEGVRSEQYF.